A selection of T cell receptor beta chains follows, all from one sample in a study of OX40 agonist ivuxolimab in advanced cancers. Measured with immunoSEQ multiplex PCR; TCRdb has only the in-frame clones, and not every one. The table has 65,000 to 90,000 clones, more than 75% seen once. This specimen was CD4+ or CD8+ T cells sorted from blood, taken in a trial of the OX40 agonist ivuxolimab. These receptors all stem from an adult with an advanced solid tumor such as melanoma, head and neck, liver or kidney cancer. CDR3s include the opening cysteine and the closing phenylalanine or tryptophan. The D gene is left open where the match is weak. The size field is filled for only some rows; it gives once, few, many or a size class.

DNA: TGTGCCAGCAGTGACCACCGGGACAGGGGAGTGAACACTGAAGCTTTCTTT
CDR3: CASSDHRDRGVNTEAFF
J: TRBJ1-1
V: TRBV2
size: .
length: 17
D: TRBD1

DNA: TGTGCCAGTAGTACCGGGACAGGGGGCAACTATGGCTACACCTTC
CDR3: CASSTGTGGNYGYTF
J: TRBJ1-2
V: TRBV19
size: once
length: 15
D: TRBD1

DNA: TGTGCCAGTCGGGACAGGGGCACCCCGAACACTGAAGCTTTCTTT
CDR3: CASRDRGTPNTEAFF
J: TRBJ1-1
V: TRBV6-6
size: .
length: 15
D: TRBD1

DNA: TGTGCCACCAGCAGAGATCGGCAGACATCCCAAGAGACCCAGTACTTC
CDR3: CATSRDRQTSQETQYF
J: TRBJ2-5
V: TRBV15
size: .
length: 16
D: .

DNA: TGTGCCAGCAGCAGAACCGGGACAGGGGGACCACCCCTCCACTTT
CDR3: CASSRTGTGGPPLHF
J: TRBJ1-6
V: TRBV27
size: .
length: 15
D: TRBD1

DNA: TGTGCCAGCAGCTCCACCGGGACCTCCTACTACGAGCAGTACTTC
CDR3: CASSSTGTSYYEQYF
J: TRBJ2-7
V: TRBV7-2
size: .
length: 15
D: .

DNA: TGTGCCAGCAGTTTCGGGGACCTCTCCTACGAGCAGTACTTC
CDR3: CASSFGDLSYEQYF
J: TRBJ2-7
V: TRBV28
size: .
length: 14
D: .

DNA: TGTGCCAGCAGCCCCAGCAGGGGGGTAACTGAAGCTTTCTTT
CDR3: CASSPSRGVTEAFF
J: TRBJ1-1
V: TRBV12-1
size: .
length: 14
D: .

DNA: TGTGCCAGCAGCCCAACTGGACCCTATGGCTACACCTTC
CDR3: CASSPTGPYGYTF
J: TRBJ1-2
V: TRBV5-8
size: .
length: 13
D: .

DNA: TGTGCCAGCTCACCACCGGGGGGCCTGGATACGCAGTATTTT
CDR3: CASSPPGGLDTQYF
J: TRBJ2-3
V: TRBV18
size: .
length: 14
D: .

DNA: TGTGCCAGCAGCGCTTCCCAGGGGTCAATGAACACTGAAGCTTTCTTT
CDR3: CASSASQGSMNTEAFF
J: TRBJ1-1
V: TRBV7-9
size: .
length: 16
D: .

DNA: TGTGCCAGCAGCTTGATGGCAGGGAACAATCAGCCCCAGCATTTT
CDR3: CASSLMAGNNQPQHF
J: TRBJ1-5
V: TRBV5-5
size: .
length: 15
D: .

DNA: TGCAGCGTTACGACCCGACAGGATCCCTCGCAGTACTTC
CDR3: CSVTTRQDPSQYF
J: TRBJ2-5
V: TRBV29-1
size: .
length: 13
D: .

DNA: TGTGCCAGCAGCCCGCTCCCGGGGGGGGAGGATACGCAGTATTTT
CDR3: CASSPLPGGEDTQYF
J: TRBJ2-3
V: TRBV9
size: .
length: 15
D: TRBD2